A selection of T cell receptor beta chains follows, all from one sample in a study of blood T cell repertoires in COVID-19. Profiled with immunoSEQ multiplex PCR; TCRdb holds only in-frame clones, not every one. The sample gives about 130,000 clones, roughly 80% of which show up once; 12% is in the top ten. Sequencing input: peripheral blood. The origin of the receptors is a woman aged 60-75 years with acute or convalescent COVID-19. Both conserved end residues are part of each CDR3. A D gene is named only where the DNA matches it firmly. Clone size, where shown, is once, few, many, or a class for clones that have expanded.

V gene	D gene	J gene	clone size	CDR3 protein	CDR3 DNA
TRBV4-2	.	TRBJ2-1	.	CASSPAGPNEQFF	TGTGCCAGCAGCCCCGCGGGGCCCAATGAGCAGTTCTTC
TRBV3-1/TRBV3-2	TRBD1	TRBJ1-6	.	CASSQAGGILHF	TGTGCCAGCAGCCAGGCAGGGGGCATCCTCCACTTT
TRBV19	TRBD1	TRBJ1-5	.	CASAGTGDQPQHF	TGTGCCAGTGCCGGGACAGGGGATCAGCCCCAGCATTTT
TRBV9	.	TRBJ1-5	.	CASSVDRDGRQPQHF	TGTGCCAGCAGCGTAGACAGGGACGGGAGGCAGCCCCAGCATTTT
TRBV3-1/TRBV3-2	.	TRBJ1-2	.	CASSQDLQGDGYTF	TGTGCCAGCAGCCAAGATCTACAAGGAGATGGCTACACCTTC
TRBV27	TRBD1	TRBJ1-1	.	CASSRDSSSAAEAFF	TGTGCCAGCAGCCGGGACAGTTCCTCTGCGGCTGAAGCTTTCTTT
TRBV29-1	.	TRBJ1-5	.	CSVGQGYNQPQHF	TGCAGCGTTGGGCAGGGTTACAATCAGCCCCAGCATTTT
TRBV27	.	TRBJ1-2	few	CASSLRGWAGYTF	TGTGCCAGCAGTTTACGGGGGTGGGCTGGCTACACCTTC
TRBV19	TRBD2	TRBJ2-5	.	CASSIATGASGAQETQYF	TGTGCCAGTAGTATCGCCACCGGGGCTAGCGGGGCCCAAGAGACCCAGTACTTC
TRBV6-5	.	TRBJ1-1	once	CASSYSVGGSTEAFF	TGTGCCAGCAGTTACTCGGTTGGGGGGAGTACTGAAGCTTTCTTT
TRBV7-2	.	TRBJ1-1	.	CASSSQYTEAFF	TGTGCCAGCAGCTCCCAGTACACTGAAGCTTTCTTT
TRBV2	TRBD1	TRBJ1-6	few	CASVSGTGVWNSPLHF	TGTGCCAGCGTATCCGGGACAGGGGTATGGAATTCACCCCTCCACTTT
TRBV2	.	TRBJ1-2	.	CAGGRDYGYTF	TGTGCGGGCGGGAGGGACTATGGCTACACCTTC
TRBV18	TRBD1	TRBJ1-2	.	CASSPSRTGVGGYTF	TGTGCCAGCTCACCCTCCAGGACAGGGGTCGGTGGCTACACCTTC
TRBV5-1	TRBD1	TRBJ2-5	.	CASSFRTGKVGETQYF	TGCGCCAGCAGCTTCCGGACAGGGAAGGTAGGGGAGACCCAGTACTTC
TRBV19	TRBD2	TRBJ2-5	.	CASSIEGLGTRLETQYF	TGTGCCAGTAGTATAGAGGGTTTAGGGACTAGACTGGAGACCCAGTACTTC
TRBV6-5	.	TRBJ1-1	.	CASRAGYTEAFF	TGTGCCAGCAGAGCAGGGTACACTGAAGCTTTCTTT
TRBV7-9	.	TRBJ2-5	.	CASSLRGPLMEETQYF	TGTGCCAGCAGCCTAAGGGGCCCCTTAATGGAGGAGACCCAGTACTTC
TRBV27	.	TRBJ1-6	.	CASSPRPGENSPLHF	TGTGCCAGCTCCCCACGGCCGGGAGAAAATTCACCCCTCCACTTT
TRBV27	TRBD1	TRBJ1-2	.	CASSPFRTGGNYGYTF	TGTGCCAGCAGTCCCTTCCGGACAGGGGGCAACTATGGCTACACCTTC
TRBV19	TRBD1	TRBJ2-5	once	CASSRQGARQETQYF	TGTGCCAGTAGCCGACAGGGGGCGAGGCAAGAGACCCAGTACTTC
TRBV30	.	TRBJ1-2	.	CAWTGSYGYTF	TGTGCCTGGACAGGATCATATGGCTACACCTTC
TRBV2	.	TRBJ1-6	.	CASSAGTRGNSPLHF	TGTGCCAGCAGCGCCGGGACACGGGGTAATTCACCCCTCCACTTT
TRBV3-1/TRBV3-2	.	TRBJ1-5	.	CASSQVNQPQHF	TGTGCCAGCAGCCAAGTAAATCAGCCCCAGCATTTT
TRBV9	.	TRBJ1-3	.	CASSPGVIGPGNTIYF	TGTGCCAGCAGCCCCGGGGTTATAGGACCTGGAAACACCATATATTTT
TRBV5-1	.	TRBJ1-6	.	CASSLGDTRPPSALHF	TGCGCCAGCAGCTTGGGGGACACTCGCCCGCCATCGGCCCTCCACTTT
TRBV5-8	TRBD2	TRBJ2-3	once	CASSLGTSLFRGGPADTQYF	TGTGCCAGCAGCTTGGGTACCAGCCTCTTTCGGGGGGGCCCGGCAGATACGCAGTATTTT
TRBV21-1	.	TRBJ1-1	.	CASSIGRRTGPTEAFF	TGTGCCAGCAGCATTGGTCGAAGGACAGGGCCAACTGAAGCTTTCTTT
TRBV5-6	.	TRBJ2-1	.	CASSITGSYNEQFF	TGTGCCAGCAGTATAACAGGGTCCTACAATGAGCAGTTCTTC
TRBV3-1/TRBV3-2	TRBD1	TRBJ2-2	.	CASSGQTGVRTGELFF	TGTGCCAGCAGCGGACAGACAGGGGTACGCACCGGGGAGCTGTTTTTT
TRBV28	.	TRBJ2-3	.	CASSPPRGAGTDTQYF	TGTGCCAGCAGTCCCCCCCGGGGGGCGGGGACCGATACGCAGTATTTT
TRBV19	TRBD1	TRBJ1-2	.	CASSPRGQGYGYTF	TGTGCCAGTAGCCCCAGGGGACAGGGGTATGGCTACACCTTC
TRBV28	.	TRBJ1-4	.	CASSLSLARGNEKLFF	TGTGCCAGCAGTTTATCCCTCGCTCGGGGTAATGAAAAACTGTTTTTT